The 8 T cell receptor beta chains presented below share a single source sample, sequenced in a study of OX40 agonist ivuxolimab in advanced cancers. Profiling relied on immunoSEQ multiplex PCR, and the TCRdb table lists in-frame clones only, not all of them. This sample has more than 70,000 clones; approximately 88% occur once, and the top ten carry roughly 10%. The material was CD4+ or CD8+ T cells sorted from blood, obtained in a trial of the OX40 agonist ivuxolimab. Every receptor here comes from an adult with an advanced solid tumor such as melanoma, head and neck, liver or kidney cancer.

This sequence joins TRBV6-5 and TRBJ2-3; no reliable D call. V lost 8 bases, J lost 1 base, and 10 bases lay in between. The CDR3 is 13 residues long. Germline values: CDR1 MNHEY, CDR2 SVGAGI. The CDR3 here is CASWVGGTDTQYF. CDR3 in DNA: TGTGCCAGCTGGGTCGGAGGCACAGATACGCAGTATTTT.

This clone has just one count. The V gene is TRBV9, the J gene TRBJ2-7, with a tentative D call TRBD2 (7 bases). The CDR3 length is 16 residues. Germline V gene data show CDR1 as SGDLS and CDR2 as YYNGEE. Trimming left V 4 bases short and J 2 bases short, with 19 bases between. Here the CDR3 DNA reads TGTGCCAGCAGCCCCCGGGGGGCGGGAGTCCCCTACGAGCAGTACTTC. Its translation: CASSPRGAGVPYEQYF.

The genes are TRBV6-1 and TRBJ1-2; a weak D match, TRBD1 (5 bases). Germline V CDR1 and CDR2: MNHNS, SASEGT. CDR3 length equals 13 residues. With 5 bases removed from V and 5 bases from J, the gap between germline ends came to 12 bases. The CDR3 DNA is TGTGCCAGCAGTCGAAGAGGGGAATATGGCTACACCTTC. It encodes CASSRRGEYGYTF.

The CDR3 sequence: CASSPQWTGEVYEQYF. CDR3 bases: TGCGCCAGCAGCCCACAATGGACAGGGGAGGTCTACGAGCAGTACTTC. This chain links TRBV4-1 with TRBJ2-7; TRBD1 matches 9 bases. The CDR3 runs to 16 residues. Germline assignment: CDR1 MGHRA and CDR2 YSYEKL. V dropped 4 bases and J dropped 3; count of bases not matched to a gene: 10.

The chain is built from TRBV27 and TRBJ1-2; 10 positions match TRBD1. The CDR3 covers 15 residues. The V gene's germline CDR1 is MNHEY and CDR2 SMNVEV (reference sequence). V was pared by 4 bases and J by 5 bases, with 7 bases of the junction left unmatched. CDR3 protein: CASSSRQGAEYGYTF. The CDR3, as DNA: TGTGCCAGCAGTTCGCGACAGGGGGCAGAGTATGGCTACACCTTC.

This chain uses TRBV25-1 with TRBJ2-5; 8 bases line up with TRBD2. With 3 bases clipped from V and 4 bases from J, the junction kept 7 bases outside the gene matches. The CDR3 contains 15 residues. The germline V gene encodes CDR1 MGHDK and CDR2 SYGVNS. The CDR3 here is CASSDPGLAGETQYF. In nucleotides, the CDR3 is TGTGCCAGCAGTGATCCAGGACTAGCTGGAGAGACCCAGTACTTC.

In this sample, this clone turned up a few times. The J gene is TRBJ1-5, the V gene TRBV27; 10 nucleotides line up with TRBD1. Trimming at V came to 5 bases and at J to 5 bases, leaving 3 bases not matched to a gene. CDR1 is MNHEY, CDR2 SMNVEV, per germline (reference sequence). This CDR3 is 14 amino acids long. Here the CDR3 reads CASSRGQGYQPQHF. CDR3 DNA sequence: TGTGCCAGCAGTCGGGGACAGGGGTATCAGCCCCAGCATTTT.

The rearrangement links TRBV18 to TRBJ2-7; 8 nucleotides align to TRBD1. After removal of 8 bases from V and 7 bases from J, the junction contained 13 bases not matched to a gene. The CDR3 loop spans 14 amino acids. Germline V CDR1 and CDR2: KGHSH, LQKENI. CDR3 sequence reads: CASPSLTGDDEQYF. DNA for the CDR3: TGTGCCAGCCCATCGCTGACAGGGGACGATGAGCAGTACTTC.